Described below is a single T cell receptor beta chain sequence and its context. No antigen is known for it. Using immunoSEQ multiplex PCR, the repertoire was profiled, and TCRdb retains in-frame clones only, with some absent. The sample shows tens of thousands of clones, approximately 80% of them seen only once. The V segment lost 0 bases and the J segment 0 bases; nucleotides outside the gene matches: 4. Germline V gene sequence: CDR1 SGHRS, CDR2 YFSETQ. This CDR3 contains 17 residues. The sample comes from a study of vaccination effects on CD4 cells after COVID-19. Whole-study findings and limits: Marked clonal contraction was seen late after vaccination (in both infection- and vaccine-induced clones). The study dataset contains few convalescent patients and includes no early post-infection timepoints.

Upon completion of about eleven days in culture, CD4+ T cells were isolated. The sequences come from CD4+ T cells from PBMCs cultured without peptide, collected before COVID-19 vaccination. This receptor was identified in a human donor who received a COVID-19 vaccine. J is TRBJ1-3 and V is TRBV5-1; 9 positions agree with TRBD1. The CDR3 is CASSLAPTGGSGNTIYF. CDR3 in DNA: TGCGCCAGCAGCTTGGCCCCGACAGGGGGCTCTGGAAACACCATATATTTT.